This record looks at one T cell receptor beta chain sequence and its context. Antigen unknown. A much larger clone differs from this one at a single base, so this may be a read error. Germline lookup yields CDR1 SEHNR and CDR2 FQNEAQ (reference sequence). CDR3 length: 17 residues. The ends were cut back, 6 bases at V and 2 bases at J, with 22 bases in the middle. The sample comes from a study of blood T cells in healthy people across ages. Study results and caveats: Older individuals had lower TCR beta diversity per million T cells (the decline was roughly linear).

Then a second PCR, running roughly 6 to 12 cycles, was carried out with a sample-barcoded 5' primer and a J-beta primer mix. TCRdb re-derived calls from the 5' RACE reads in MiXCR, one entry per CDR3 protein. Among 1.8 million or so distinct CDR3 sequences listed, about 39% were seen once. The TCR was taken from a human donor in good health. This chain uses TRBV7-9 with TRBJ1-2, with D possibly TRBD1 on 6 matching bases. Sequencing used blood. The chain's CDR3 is CASRGTTKKIGNYGYTF. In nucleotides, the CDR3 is TGTGCCAGCAGGGGGACAACCAAAAAAATAGGGAACTATGGCTACACCTTC.